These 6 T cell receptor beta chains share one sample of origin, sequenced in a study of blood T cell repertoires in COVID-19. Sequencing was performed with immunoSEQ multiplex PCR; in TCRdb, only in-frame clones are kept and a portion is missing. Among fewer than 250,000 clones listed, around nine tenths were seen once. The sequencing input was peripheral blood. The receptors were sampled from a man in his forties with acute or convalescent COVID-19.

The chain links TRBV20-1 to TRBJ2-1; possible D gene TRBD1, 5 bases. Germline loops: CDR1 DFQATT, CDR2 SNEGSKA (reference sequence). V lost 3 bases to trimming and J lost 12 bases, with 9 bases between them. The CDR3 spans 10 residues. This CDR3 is CSASQGLQFF. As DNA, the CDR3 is TGCAGTGCTAGTCAGGGATTGCAGTTCTTC.

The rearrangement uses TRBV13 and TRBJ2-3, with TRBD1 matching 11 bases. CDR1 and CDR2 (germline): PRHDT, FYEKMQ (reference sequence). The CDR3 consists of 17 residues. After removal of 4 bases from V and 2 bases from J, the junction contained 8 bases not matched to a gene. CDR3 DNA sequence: TGTGCCAGCAGCTCTCGGGACAGGGGGACTTACACAGATACGCAGTATTTT. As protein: CASSSRDRGTYTDTQYF.

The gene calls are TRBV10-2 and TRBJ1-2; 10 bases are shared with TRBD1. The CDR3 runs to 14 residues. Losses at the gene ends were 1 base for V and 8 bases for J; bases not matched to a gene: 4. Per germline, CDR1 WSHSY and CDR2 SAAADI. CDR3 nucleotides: TGCGCCAGCAGTGAGTGGGACAGGGGAAGGGGCTACACCTTC. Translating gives CASSEWDRGRGYTF.

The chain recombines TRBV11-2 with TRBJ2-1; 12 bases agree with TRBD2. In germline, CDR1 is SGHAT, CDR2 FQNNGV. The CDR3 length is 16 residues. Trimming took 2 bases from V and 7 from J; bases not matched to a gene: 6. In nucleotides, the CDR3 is TGTGCCAGCAGCTTAATGGGACTAGCGGGCTTAAATGAGCAGTTCTTC. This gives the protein CASSLMGLAGLNEQFF.

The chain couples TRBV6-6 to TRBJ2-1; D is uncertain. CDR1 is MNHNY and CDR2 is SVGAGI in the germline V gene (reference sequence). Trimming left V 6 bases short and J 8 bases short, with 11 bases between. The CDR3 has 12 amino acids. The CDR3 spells CASSPIQDEQFF. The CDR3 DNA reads TGTGCCAGCAGCCCAATCCAGGATGAGCAGTTCTTC.

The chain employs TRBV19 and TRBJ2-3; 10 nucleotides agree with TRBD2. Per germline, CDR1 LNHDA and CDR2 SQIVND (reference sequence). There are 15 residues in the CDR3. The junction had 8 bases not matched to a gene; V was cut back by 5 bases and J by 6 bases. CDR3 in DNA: TGTGCCAGTAGTGGGACTAGCGCCCCTGGGGATACGCAGTATTTT. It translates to CASSGTSAPGDTQYF. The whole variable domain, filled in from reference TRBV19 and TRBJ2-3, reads DGGITQSPKYLFRKEGQNVTLSCEQNLNHDAMYWYRQDPGQGLRLIYYSQIVNDFQKGDIAEGYSVSREKKESFPLTVTSAQKNPTAFYLCASSGTSAPGDTQYFGPGTRLTVL.